A selection of T cell receptor beta chains follows, all from one sample in a study of blood T cell repertoires in COVID-19. TCRdb keeps only in-frame clones here, not all; method: immunoSEQ multiplex PCR. Seen here are 97,000 or so clones, roughly four fifths observed once, and the top ten hold under 11%. The material sequenced was peripheral blood. Source of these receptors: an older man with acute or convalescent COVID-19. Both conserved end residues are part of each CDR3. Each record gives: clone size, D gene, J gene, V gene, CDR3 protein, CDR3 DNA. A D gene is named only where the DNA matches it firmly. Some rows have no size entry. The others give once, few or many, or a class for an expanded clone.

>-|TRBD1|TRBJ2-7|TRBV5-1
CASSLLGTGGFNEQYF
TGCGCCAGCAGCTTGCTCGGGACAGGGGGTTTTAACGAGCAGTACTTC
>-|TRBD1|TRBJ1-2|TRBV3-1/TRBV3-2
CASSHQNAGGLNYGYTF
TGTGCCAGCAGCCATCAGAACGCAGGGGGCCTTAACTATGGCTACACCTTC
>-|-|TRBJ1-2|TRBV20-1
CSAGDVMGDTF
TGCAGTGCAGGAGACGTCATGGGAGACACCTTC
>-|TRBD2|TRBJ2-1|TRBV5-1
CASSSAGSSYNEQFF
TGCGCCAGCAGCTCAGCGGGGAGCTCCTACAATGAGCAGTTCTTC
>-|TRBD1|TRBJ1-2|TRBV30
CACGTGAYGYTF
TGTGCCTGTGGGACAGGGGCTTATGGCTACACCTTC
>few|TRBD2|TRBJ2-1|TRBV19
CASSIAGTSSYNEQFF
TGTGCCAGTAGTATAGCCGGGACTAGCTCCTACAATGAGCAGTTCTTC
>-|-|TRBJ2-2|TRBV6-5
CASSYSDSSGELFF
TGTGCCAGCAGTTACTCCGACTCCTCCGGGGAGCTGTTTTTT
>-|-|TRBJ1-1|TRBV18
CASSPDKTEAFF
TGTGCCAGCTCACCTGACAAGACTGAAGCTTTCTTT
>-|-|TRBJ2-1|TRBV29-1
CSVVMLGRHNEQFF
TGCAGCGTTGTCATGCTTGGCAGGCACAATGAGCAGTTCTTC
>-|TRBD1|TRBJ2-7|TRBV19
CASSPRDAGGYYEQYF
TGTGCCAGTAGCCCCCGGGACGCAGGGGGCTACTACGAGCAGTACTTC
>-|-|TRBJ2-5|TRBV30
CAWSRINLARLETQYF
TGTGCCTGGAGTAGAATAAATTTAGCTAGGTTGGAGACCCAGTACTTC
>-|TRBD2|TRBJ2-1|TRBV7-9
CASSLNGGAFAEQFF
TGTGCCAGCAGCTTAAACGGGGGGGCCTTTGCTGAGCAGTTCTTC
>-|-|TRBJ2-1|TRBV29-1
CSVVSGWGGVLHNEQFF
TGCAGCGTTGTAAGTGGGTGGGGGGGCGTATTGCATAATGAGCAGTTCTTC
>-|-|TRBJ1-1|TRBV2
CASNQQGLTEAFF
TGTGCCAGCAATCAGCAGGGGTTAACTGAAGCTTTCTTT
>-|TRBD2|TRBJ2-2|TRBV6-1
CASSEALGRGRTGELFF
TGTGCCAGCAGTGAAGCGCTCGGGAGGGGACGCACCGGGGAGCTGTTTTTT
>-|TRBD1|TRBJ1-6|TRBV28
CASSGPGQGKNSPLHF
TGTGCCAGCAGCGGACCGGGACAGGGCAAGAATTCACCCCTCCACTTT
>few|TRBD1|TRBJ1-5|TRBV19
CASRNQGATNQPQHF
TGTGCCAGTAGAAATCAGGGGGCTACCAATCAGCCCCAGCATTTT
>-|-|TRBJ1-1|TRBV27
CASSLSWVADGGAFF
TGTGCCAGCAGTTTATCTTGGGTCGCGGATGGAGGAGCTTTCTTT
>-|TRBD1|TRBJ1-2|TRBV18
CASSLSGTVNYGYTF
TGTGCCAGCTCACTATCCGGGACAGTAAACTATGGCTACACCTTC
>-|-|TRBJ1-3|TRBV7-9
CASSKNPRGTGNTIYF
TGTGCCAGCAGCAAGAACCCGCGGGGAACTGGAAACACCATATATTTT
>-|TRBD1|TRBJ1-5|TRBV18
CASSYDRASNQPQHF
TGTGCCAGCTCATATGACAGGGCCAGCAATCAGCCCCAGCATTTT
>-|-|TRBJ1-2|TRBV20-1
CSAPLDRRYTF
TGCAGTGCACCCCTCGACAGACGCTACACCTTC
>-|TRBD2|TRBJ2-4|TRBV7-3
CASSISPGAGGAKNIQYF
TGTGCCAGCAGCATCTCACCAGGGGCGGGAGGCGCAAAAAACATTCAGTACTTC
>once|TRBD2|TRBJ2-7|TRBV5-1
CASSLVASGPHEQYF
TGCGCCAGCAGCTTGGTGGCTAGCGGTCCCCACGAGCAGTACTTC
>-|-|TRBJ2-3|TRBV9
CASSVGHRATDTQYF
TGTGCCAGCAGCGTAGGTCACAGGGCGACAGATACGCAGTATTTT